Presented here are 27 T cell receptor beta chains from one specimen sequenced in a study of PD-L1 blockade in urothelial cancer. Sequencing was performed with immunoSEQ multiplex PCR; in TCRdb, only in-frame clones are kept and a portion is missing. The table lists approximately 100,000 clones, around 90% of them singletons. The sample here was PBMCs, taken around atezolizumab (anti-PD-L1) treatment. The origin of the receptors is a woman aged 80 or older with urothelial cancer.

Comment on this clone: Other DNA sequences from this sample encode an identical CDR3 as well. The J gene is TRBJ2-3, the V gene TRBV6-1; D gene unclear. V gave up 1 base and J gave up 5 bases, with 4 bases separating them. This CDR3 comprises 12 residues. Germline lookup yields CDR1 MNHNS and CDR2 SASEGT. This chain's CDR3 is CASSEGGDTQYF. The DNA of the CDR3 is TGTGCCAGCAGTGAAGGAGGAGATACGCAGTATTTT.

The chain recombines TRBV11-3 with TRBJ2-3, with TRBD1 matching 9 bases. The CDR3 loop spans 16 amino acids. In germline, CDR1 is SGHNT, CDR2 YENEEA. V lost 4 bases, J lost 4 bases, and 9 bases stayed unmatched. The CDR3 loop reads CASSSVGQGVADTQYF. The CDR3, as DNA: TGTGCCAGCAGCTCCGTGGGACAGGGTGTTGCAGATACGCAGTATTTT.

This chain connects TRBV7-9 to TRBJ2-1; the match to TRBD1 covers 7 bases. Per germline, CDR1 SEHNR and CDR2 FQNEAQ (reference sequence). J was trimmed by 5 bases and V by 5 bases; bases with no gene match: 9. CDR3 length: 15 residues. The CDR3 coding sequence is TGTGCCAGCAGCCGTTGGGGTCAGGGGGACAATGAGCAGTTCTTC. Its protein is CASSRWGQGDNEQFF.

The chain has TRBV4-2 and TRBJ2-3; no clear D gene. Trimming removed 5 bases at V and 3 bases at J, with 12 bases between. Germline V gives CDR1 LGHNA, CDR2 YNFKEQ. The CDR3 sequence is 14 residues long. The CDR3 DNA follows: TGTGCCAGCAGCGGAGAGGCAACTACAGATACGCAGTATTTT. It yields the protein CASSGEATTDTQYF.

This clone appeared once. The chain has TRBV18 and TRBJ2-1; 9 bases are a match to TRBD2. This CDR3 has 15 residues. CDR1 and CDR2 (germline): KGHSH, LQKENI. V gave up 0 bases and J gave up 3 bases; unmatched junction bases: 0. Written as DNA, the CDR3 is TGTGCCAGCTCACCACCTAGCGGGGGCTACAATGAGCAGTTCTTC. Translating it yields CASSPPSGGYNEQFF.

This clone was found once. The V gene is TRBV27, the J gene TRBJ2-3; possibly TRBD2 for D (5 bases). V shed 7 bases and J shed 3 bases, with 11 bases lying between them. The CDR3 has 13 residues. Germline V lookup: CDR1 MNHEY, CDR2 SMNVEV (reference sequence). The CDR3 DNA sequence: TGTGCCAGCACCTTACTAGGGACAGATACGCAGTATTTT. This encodes CASTLLGTDTQYF.

The chain joins TRBV5-1 to TRBJ2-3, with TRBD2 as a possible D gene (6 bases). The CDR3 runs 15 residues. CDR1 is SGHRS and CDR2 is YFSETQ in the germline V gene. The germline V and J ends were trimmed by 0 bases and 3 bases, with 11 bases remaining between them. CDR3 sequence (DNA): TGCGCCAGCAGCTTGGCGATTAGCGGAACAGATACGCAGTATTTT. Encoded protein: CASSLAISGTDTQYF.

The chain uses TRBV10-1 and TRBJ2-4; TRBD2 agrees at 13 bases. V was pared by 7 bases and J by 5 bases, with 5 bases of the junction left unmatched. Per the germline V gene, CDR1 is WNHNN and CDR2 is SYGVQD (reference sequence). CDR3 length: 15 amino acids. The CDR3 DNA follows: TGCGCCAGCAAACTAGCGGGAGGGCCCGAAAACATTCAGTACTTC. Its translation: CASKLAGGPENIQYF.

In DNA form, the CDR3 reads TGTGCCAGCCCGAGCCGGGAGTCGTACTACAATGAGCAGTTCTTC. It codes for CASPSRESYYNEQFF. V gene TRBV25-1 combines with J gene TRBJ2-1; D is perhaps TRBD2 (6 bases). In germline, CDR1 is MGHDK, CDR2 SYGVNS. The V end lost 8 bases, the J end lost 3 bases, and 17 bases lay between the germline ends. The CDR3 totals 15 residues.

The chain combines TRBV25-1 with TRBJ2-2; 7 positions agree with TRBD1. The CDR3 has 15 residues. The germline gives CDR1 MGHDK, CDR2 SYGVNS. Trimming at V came to 7 bases and at J to 6 bases, leaving 11 bases not matched to a gene. The DNA for the CDR3 is TGTGCCAGCACATCCCCGACAGGGACGGCCGGGGAGCTGTTTTTT. It encodes CASTSPTGTAGELFF.

This chain links TRBV9 with TRBJ2-3; 7 bases line up with TRBD1. The CDR3 totals 16 residues. Trimming at V came to 4 bases and at J to 5 bases, leaving 13 bases not matched to a gene. CDR1 SGDLS and CDR2 YYNGEE come from the germline V gene. The chain's CDR3 is CASSISHQGVGDTQYF. DNA of the CDR3: TGTGCCAGCAGCATTAGTCACCAGGGGGTTGGAGATACGCAGTATTTT.

The rearrangement uses TRBV28 and TRBJ2-7; 10 positions match TRBD2. V lost 11 bases and J lost 0; bases outside the gene matches: 4. The length of the CDR3 is 13 residues. Germline V CDR1 and CDR2: MDHEN, SYDVKM. The CDR3 DNA follows: TGTGCCGGAAGGACTAGCGGCTCCTACGAGCAGTACTTC. Amino acid sequence: CAGRTSGSYEQYF.

This chain connects TRBV2 to TRBJ2-2; D remains unclear. V lost 8 bases to trimming and J lost 1 base, with 8 bases between them. The length of the CDR3 is 13 residues. Germline lookup yields CDR1 SNHLY and CDR2 FYNNEI. CDR3 sequence: CASFTGNTGELFF. The CDR3 DNA sequence: TGTGCCAGCTTTACGGGGAACACCGGGGAGCTGTTTTTT.

This clone was observed once. This sequence joins TRBV9 and TRBJ1-2, with no clear D. The CDR3 has 14 amino acids. Trimming took 3 bases from V and 8 from J, leaving 17 bases between them. Germline V gene lookup returns CDR1 SGDLS and CDR2 YYNGEE. In nucleotides, the CDR3 is TGTGCCAGCAGCGATAATAATGGTTGGCGGGGCTACACCTTC. Residues: CASSDNNGWRGYTF. Full variable domain (missing parts from reference TRBV9 and TRBJ1-2): DSGVTQTPKHLITATGQRVTLRCSPRSGDLSVYWYQQSLDQGLQFLIQYYNGEERAKGNILERFSAQQFPDLHSELNLSSLELGDSALYFCASSDNNGWRGYTFGSGTRLTVV.

This clone was picked up a small number of times. The genes are TRBV28 and TRBJ1-2, with a tentative D call TRBD1 (5 bases). CDR1 and CDR2 (germline): MDHEN, SYDVKM. CDR3 length: 14 amino acids. The V end was cut by 7 bases, the J end by 5 bases, with 17 bases between. The CDR3: CASIPPGSDYGYTF. CDR3 DNA sequence: TGTGCCAGCATCCCACCAGGGTCGGATTATGGCTACACCTTC.

The chain has TRBV28 and TRBJ2-7; D is ambiguous. The CDR3 length is 12 residues. CDR1 and CDR2 (germline): MDHEN, SYDVKM. The V end lost 6 bases, the J end lost 4 bases, and 10 bases lay between the germline ends. The CDR3 spells CASSLPLYEQYF. The CDR3 DNA is TGTGCCAGCAGCCTCCCCTTGTACGAGCAGTACTTC.

The rearrangement joins TRBV18 to TRBJ2-5; no firm D call. This CDR3 comprises 12 residues. V was trimmed by 3 bases and J by 5 bases, leaving 7 bases between them. Germline V lookup: CDR1 KGHSH, CDR2 LQKENI. CDR3 DNA: TGTGCCAGCTCACCGTACCGGGAGACCCAGTACTTC. It yields the protein CASSPYRETQYF.

The J gene is TRBJ1-5, the V gene TRBV30; D ambiguous. This CDR3 contains 15 residues. Trimming took 1 base from V and 0 from J, leaving 10 bases between them. Germline V gene data show CDR1 as GTSNPN and CDR2 as SVGIG (reference sequence). The CDR3 DNA is TGTGCCTGGAGTGCACCCCCCTATAGCAATCAGCCCCAGCATTTT. Translation gives CAWSAPPYSNQPQHF.

The genes are TRBV6-1 and TRBJ1-2, with D unresolved. Looked up from germline, CDR1 is MNHNS and CDR2 is SASEGT. The length of the CDR3 is 13 residues. V was cut by 2 bases and J by 7 bases, with 11 bases left in between. CDR3 sequence reads: CASSELRGGGYTF. The CDR3, as DNA: TGTGCCAGCAGTGAATTGCGGGGAGGTGGCTACACCTTC.

The chain employs TRBV5-1 and TRBJ2-5; 7 bases are shared with TRBD1. CDR3 size: 15 residues. Germline V gene lookup returns CDR1 SGHRS and CDR2 YFSETQ. J lost 4 bases, V lost 2 bases, and 8 bases had no gene match. In DNA form, the CDR3 reads TGCGCCAGCAGCTTTCAGGGGGAGAGGGGAGAGACCCAGTACTTC. Its protein product is CASSFQGERGETQYF. Filled out from reference TRBV5-1 and TRBJ2-5, the complete variable domain reads KAGVTQTPRYLIKTRGQQVTLSCSPISGHRSVSWYQQTPGQGLQFLFEYFSETQRNKGNFPGRFSGRQFSNSRSEMNVSTLELGDSALYLCASSFQGERGETQYFGPGTRLLVL.

The chain uses TRBV11-2 and TRBJ1-1; 8 nucleotides match TRBD1. The germline CDR1 and CDR2 sequences are SGHAT and FQNNGV. There are 15 residues in the CDR3. V trimming: 5 bases; J trimming: 1 base; junction bases outside the gene matches: 6. Here the CDR3 reads CASSRPGTGNTEAFF. For the CDR3, the DNA is TGTGCCAGCAGCCGCCCCGGGACAGGGAACACTGAAGCTTTCTTT.

V usage is TRBV27 and J usage is TRBJ2-5; 7 bases align to TRBD1. The CDR3 covers 15 residues. Losses at the gene ends were 5 bases for V and 5 bases for J; bases not matched to a gene: 11. Germline assignment: CDR1 MNHEY and CDR2 SMNVEV (reference sequence). CDR3 amino acids: CASSPNTGEGETQYF. The CDR3 bases are TGTGCCAGCAGTCCAAACACAGGGGAAGGGGAGACCCAGTACTTC.

The V and J genes are TRBV6-5 and TRBJ1-2; possibly TRBD1 for D (6 bases). Trimming left V 10 bases short and J 8 bases short, with 17 bases between. The CDR3 length is 12 residues. In germline, CDR1 is MNHEY, CDR2 SVGAGI. The CDR3: CATTDRTTGYTF. CDR3 nucleotide sequence: TGTGCCACTACGGACAGAACTACCGGCTACACCTTC.

The V and J genes are TRBV2 and TRBJ1-5; 8 nucleotides match TRBD1. The length of the CDR3 is 13 residues. Germline CDR1 and CDR2: SNHLY and FYNNEI. V lost 6 bases to trimming and J lost 8 bases; unmatched junction nucleotides: 6. The CDR3 sequence is CASSGQGAKPQHF. The CDR3, as DNA: TGTGCCAGCAGCGGACAGGGCGCTAAGCCCCAGCATTTT. The variable domain in full, with the rest retrieved from reference TRBV2 and TRBJ1-5, is EPEVTQTPSHQVTQMGQEVILRCVPISNHLYFYWYRQILGQKVEFLVSFYNNEISEKSEIFDDQFSVERPDGSNFTLKIRSTKLEDSAMYFCASSGQGAKPQHFGDGTRLSIL.

V usage is TRBV28 and J usage is TRBJ2-2, with 12 nucleotides matching TRBD2. The CDR3 is 18 amino acids. V gave up 2 bases and J gave up 4 bases; unmatched junction bases: 8. CDR1 is MDHEN and CDR2 is SYDVKM in the germline V gene. The CDR3 region has the DNA TGTGCCAGCAGTTTAGTAGCTAGCGGGAGGGTAAGCACCGGGGAGCTGTTTTTT. This sequence encodes CASSLVASGRVSTGELFF. Drawing the rest from reference TRBV28 and TRBJ2-2, the complete variable domain is DVKVTQSSRYLVKRTGEKVFLECVQDMDHENMFWYRQDPGLGLRLIYFSYDVKMKEKGDIPEGYSVSREKKERFSLILESASTNQTSMYLCASSLVASGRVSTGELFFGEGSRLTVL.

J is TRBJ1-5 and V is TRBV19; no clear D gene. The CDR3 consists of 15 residues. V lost 7 bases and J lost 3, with 16 bases in between. Germline values: CDR1 LNHDA, CDR2 SQIVND (reference sequence). The CDR3 nucleotides are TGTGCCAGTACCCGAGGTAAAGTGAACAATCAGCCCCAGCATTTT. Its translation is CASTRGKVNNQPQHF.

V gene TRBV7-9 combines with J gene TRBJ2-1; 8 bases map to TRBD2. Germline CDR1 is SEHNR and CDR2 is FQNEAQ (reference sequence). The CDR3 contains 16 residues. Trimming at V came to 2 bases and at J to 5 bases, leaving 8 bases not matched to a gene. The CDR3 DNA reads as TGTGCCAGCAGCTTAAGGGCGGGACTAGACAACAATGAGCAGTTCTTC. Translated, it gives CASSLRAGLDNNEQFF.